This T cell receptor (beta chain) comes out of a study of response to subunit inactivated influenza vaccine. Study conclusions and caveats: It was the authors' suggestion that each seasonal influenza vaccination recruits few new T cells.

Trimming pared 5 bases from V and 4 bases from J, leaving 6 bases between. CDR1 is KGHSH, CDR2 LQKENI, per germline. The CDR3 loop spans 12 amino acids. Details on this clonotype: What it binds is not known.

Via MiXCR, TCRdb re-called the RT-PCR reads, giving one row per CDR3 protein. Among 300,000 to 350,000 distinct CDR3 sequences listed, 20% to 25% were seen once. Sequencing was performed on PBMCs from blood, taken about 20 months after vaccination. The chain uses TRBV18 and TRBJ1-5; D call uncertain. This TCR derives from a man between 50 and 69 years old who received an inactivated influenza vaccine. The CDR3 region has the DNA TGTGCCAGCTCAGGTACTAATCAGCCCCAGCATTTT. Amino acids: CASSGTNQPQHF.